This T cell receptor (beta chain) is drawn from a study of shared clonotypes between healthy human individuals. The study's findings and limits: In contrast to clonotypes shared by all four donors, non-shared clonotypes had lower generation probabilities. There were few donors, and this limited the genetic and exposure-history diversity represented.

The assay was immunoSEQ multiplex PCR, and TCRdb's table has in-frame clones only and misses some. The table has 2 million to 2.5 million clones, less than 95% seen once. In the case of this clone: No antigen is known for it.

V was shortened by 8 bases and J by 7 bases, with 20 bases between the two germline ends. Germline CDR1 and CDR2: MDHEN and SYDVKM. There are 14 residues in the CDR3. The clonotype originates from a man between 18 and 29 years old in good health. Some clones in this sample may be carry-over from other donors' samples. The sequenced material came from naive CD4+ T cells from PBMCs. Subset here: CD45RA+ positively selected. The genes are TRBV28 and TRBJ1-2; the D is unclear. The CDR3 DNA reads as TGTGCCAGCCGTCAGTTTGGGTCCGGGTCTGGCTACACCTTC. Protein sequence: CASRQFGSGSGYTF.